What follows are 30 T cell receptor delta chains derived from one specimen sequenced in a study of gamma-delta chains in newborns, infants, children. With CATT, TCRdb re-called clones from the reads. The data show approximately 5,000 delta-chain clones, 5.2% seen once. The material sequenced was blood. Receptors originate from a child who was a newborn, infant or young child, either healthy, febrile or measles-vaccinated (not recorded which).

This clone rates as large. At the DNA level, this CDR3 is encoded by other sequences in the same sample as well. This sequence joins TRDV2 and TRDJ1, with TRDD3 as a possible D gene (5 bases). Trimming took off 3 bases at V and 0 bases at J, with 28 bases between the two ends. The CDR3 runs 20 residues. Germline CDR1 reads GEAIGNYY; CDR2 reads EKD. This CDR3 reads CACDPIGRWGQLNYTDKLIF. For the CDR3, the DNA is TGTGCCTGTGACCCGATTGGGAGGTGGGGACAGCTGAATTACACCGATAAACTCATCTTT.

In its sample, this clone was seen a few times. A much more abundant neighbour one base away suggests this may be a read error. This sample includes further DNA sequences coding for the same CDR3. J is TRDJ1 and V is TRDV2, with TRDD3 matching 8 bases. In germline, CDR1 is GEAIGNYY, CDR2 EKD. The trim removed 1 base at V and 0 bases at J, leaving 9 bases unmatched. The CDR3 covers 17 residues. In nucleotides, the CDR3 is TGTGCCTGTGACACAGTTCTGGGGGAAAAGTACACCGATAAACTCATCTTT. This translates into CACDTVLGEKYTDKLIF.

This clone was recorded a few times. A much larger clone lies a single base off, so this may be a read error. Other DNA sequences in the same sample also yield this CDR3. The chain links TRDV2 to TRDJ3, with TRDD3 matching over 13 bases. CDR3 length equals 21 residues. Germline CDR1 reads GEAIGNYY; CDR2 reads EKD. V lost 1 base, J lost 0 bases, and 8 bases stayed unmatched. CDR3 nucleotide sequence: TGTGCCTGTGACACTGTACTGGGGGATACGCGGAGCTCCTGGGACACCCGACAGATGTTTTTC. Translation: CACDTVLGDTRSSWDTRQMFF.

This clone counts as medium-sized. This chain connects TRDV2 to TRDJ1; 7 positions agree with TRDD3. V gave up 3 bases and J gave up 9 bases; unmatched junction bases: 15. From germline, CDR1 is GEAIGNYY and CDR2 EKD. This CDR3 comprises 15 residues. CDR3: CACDPAGGILHQLIF. The CDR3, as DNA: TGTGCCTGTGACCCCGCCGGGGGGATCCTCCATCAACTCATCTTT.

This clone is judged medium-sized. The identical CDR3 is also encoded by other nucleotide sequences in the sample. The V and J genes are TRDV2 and TRDJ1, with TRDD3 matching 8 bases. Germline V gene data show CDR1 as GEAIGNYY and CDR2 as EKD. The CDR3 runs to 18 residues. The junction had 11 bases not matched to a gene; V was cut back by 0 bases and J by 0 bases. CDR3 protein: CACDTLTPGGEYTDKLIF. The CDR3 nucleotides read TGTGCCTGTGACACCCTAACCCCTGGGGGAGAGTACACCGATAAACTCATCTTT.

The V gene remains uncalled, whereas the J gene is TRDJ1; no check of the table's D call, TRDD3, against the DNA was made. The CDR3 has 19 residues. The CDR3 reads CACDSSWGMPPSYTDKLIF. For the CDR3, the DNA is TGTGCCTGTGACTCCTCCTGGGGGATGCCCCCTTCGTACACCGATAAACTCATCTTT.

This clone was seen more than once but under ten times. A far larger clone is one nucleotide away, so this likely arose from a read error. The CDR3 region has the DNA TGTGCCTGTGACACCGTTCCGAGAGGGACCGATAAACTCATCTTT. Amino acids: CACDTVPRGTDKLIF. The V and J genes are TRDV2 and TRDJ1, with D unclear. Germline CDR1 GEAIGNYY, CDR2 EKD. V lost 0 bases, J lost 2 bases, and 12 bases lay in between. The CDR3 spans 15 residues.

The chain uses TRDV1 and TRDJ1, with D tentatively TRDD3 (6 bases). CDR3 length: 15 residues. Germline CDR1 and CDR2: TSWWSYY and QGS. With 3 bases removed from V and 10 bases from J, the gap between germline ends came to 21 bases. The CDR3 spells CALGDPVRGWGTLIF. In DNA, the CDR3 is TGTGCTCTTGGGGACCCGGTCCGGGGCTGGGGAACACTCATCTTT.

The chain carries TRDV2 and TRDJ3; 7 nucleotides agree with TRDD3. The CDR3 loop spans 18 amino acids. Germline V gene lookup returns CDR1 GEAIGNYY and CDR2 EKD. The V gene end was trimmed by 2 bases and the J gene end by 0 bases; junction bases not matched to a gene: 6. CDR3 protein: CACDKIGGHSWDTRQMFF. DNA for the CDR3: TGTGCCTGTGACAAAATTGGGGGACACTCCTGGGACACCCGACAGATGTTTTTC.

With regard to this clone: An end of the junction does not agree with germline; a read error may underlie this. The chain uses TRDV1 and TRDJ1; 8 positions match TRDD2. Germline V lookup: CDR1 TSWWSYY, CDR2 QGS. The CDR3 has 13 residues. Here the CDR3 reads CALGILPTDRLIF. CDR3 bases: TGTGCTCTTGGGATTCTTCCTACCGATAGACTCATCTTT.

This clone has just a few counts. DNA of the CDR3: TGTGCCTGTGACGGCTTACGTGGGGGATACGCATCCGACGATAAACTCATCTTT. Protein product: CACDGLRGGYASDDKLIF. The chain joins TRDV2 to TRDJ1, with 11 bases fitting TRDD3. After removal of 3 bases from V and 4 bases from J, the junction contained 15 bases not matched to a gene. The CDR3 loop spans 18 amino acids. Germline values: CDR1 GEAIGNYY, CDR2 EKD.

This clone has just a few counts. A much larger clonotype is one base distant, so this may be a read error. CDR3 residues: CALGELGEYTDKLIF. CDR3 sequence (DNA): TGTGCTCTTGGGGAACTAGGGGAGTACACCGATAAACTCATCTTT. The J gene is TRDJ1, the V gene TRDV1; TRDD3 might be the D (5 bases). The CDR3 contains 15 residues. V lost 0 bases and J 0 bases, leaving 8 bases between the germline ends. The V gene's germline CDR1 is TSWWSYY and CDR2 QGS.

As to this clone: It differs at one base from a far larger clone, so likely a read error. CDR3 amino acids: CACDTAVPVSSWDTRQMFF. CDR3 nucleotides: TGTGCCTGTGACACCGCGGTCCCCGTGTCCTCCTGGGACACCCGACAGATGTTTTTC. There is no V gene call, and the J gene is TRDJ3. This CDR3 is 19 amino acids long.

This clone came up a few times. The J gene is TRDJ1, the V gene TRDV1, with 12 nucleotides matching TRDD3. V lost 5 bases, J lost 1 base, and 11 bases stayed unmatched. In germline, CDR1 is TSWWSYY, CDR2 QGS. This CDR3 comprises 18 residues. The CDR3 DNA reads TGTGCTCTTGGGCCAATGGGTGTACTGGGGGATACCACCGATAAACTCATCTTT. Translating gives CALGPMGVLGDTTDKLIF.

In regard to this clone: Its ends do not fully match the called genes, so a read error is possible. The chain combines TRDV2 with TRDJ3; possibly TRDD3 for D (5 bases). The CDR3 totals 17 residues. The germline CDR1 and CDR2 sequences are GEAIGNYY and EKD. The CDR3 protein is CACDALRNSWDARQMFF. The DNA of the CDR3 is TGTGCCTGTGACGCGTTACGAAACTCCTGGGACGCCCGACAGATGTTTTTC.

This clone is judged medium-sized. The chain recombines TRDV2 with TRDJ1, with 7 bases fitting TRDD3. Germline trimming cut 1 base from V and 0 bases from J; bases unmatched to any gene: 4. The germline gives CDR1 GEAIGNYY, CDR2 EKD. The CDR3 runs 15 residues. CDR3 sequence reads: CACDTLGVHTDKLIF. The CDR3 DNA sequence: TGTGCCTGTGACACGCTGGGGGTTCACACCGATAAACTCATCTTT.

This clone was detected a few times. A far larger clone is just one base off, so this is likely a read error. J is TRDJ1 and V is TRDV2, with 9 bases aligning to TRDD3. Per germline, CDR1 GEAIGNYY and CDR2 EKD. The CDR3 runs 20 residues. V dropped 3 bases and J dropped 3; count of bases not matched to a gene: 22. CDR3 DNA sequence: TGTGCCTGTGACCCCCTTGGGGCCGCGGGGGATACCCGTTACGCCGATAAACTCATCTTT. Its protein product is CACDPLGAAGDTRYADKLIF.

As for this clone: This probably arose from a read error, given a far larger clone one base away. V gene TRDV2 combines with J gene TRDJ1; perhaps TRDD3 as D (6 bases). This CDR3 has 20 residues. V lost 0 bases and J 1 base, leaving 26 bases between the germline ends. CDR1 and CDR2 (germline): GEAIGNYY, EKD. CDR3 region: CACDTLGTFSSSGATDKLIF. CDR3 in DNA: TGTGCCTGTGACACCTTGGGGACTTTTTCGTCATCTGGGGCCACCGATAAACTCATCTTT.

This clone is medium-sized in the sample. The V gene is TRDV2, the J gene TRDJ1; TRDD3 agrees at 7 bases. V lost 3 bases and J lost 0; bases outside the gene matches: 9. The CDR3 has 16 amino acids. CDR1 and CDR2 from the germline V gene are GEAIGNYY and EKD. CDR3 sequence reads: CACDAVGGMYTDKLIF. CDR3 nucleotide sequence: TGTGCCTGTGACGCTGTCGGGGGGATGTACACCGATAAACTCATCTTT.

This clone is labeled as medium-sized. This chain joins TRDV2 and TRDJ1; TRDD3 aligns across 12 bases. The V and J ends lost 0 bases and 0 bases, in that order; junction bases with no gene match: 28. This CDR3 spans 25 amino acids. Per the germline V gene, CDR1 is GEAIGNYY and CDR2 is EKD. The CDR3 DNA reads as TGTGCCTGTGACACCCTCCTACCGTCCCCCTCTTTACTGGGGGATACTCCCTTCTACACCGATAAACTCATCTTT. Translating gives CACDTLLPSPSLLGDTPFYTDKLIF.

Concerning this clone itself: This may be a read error, as it is one base from a much larger clone. The sample contains more than one DNA sequence encoding this CDR3. The chain is built from TRDV2 and TRDJ3; a weak D match, TRDD3 (6 bases). The CDR3 is 19 amino acids. CDR1 is GEAIGNYY and CDR2 is EKD in the germline V gene. CDR3 loop: CACDPSGGPSSWDTRQMFF. Written as DNA, the CDR3 is TGTGCCTGTGACCCCTCGGGGGGACCAAGCTCCTGGGACACTCGACAGATGTTTTTC.

This clone is deemed medium-sized. The chain links TRDV2 to TRDJ3; TRDD3 matches 11 bases. Germline lookup yields CDR1 GEAIGNYY and CDR2 EKD. J lost 0 bases, V lost 3 bases, and 9 bases had no gene match. The CDR3 consists of 20 residues. CDR3 sequence: CACDYLLGDKDSWDTRQMFF. The DNA of the CDR3 is TGTGCCTGTGACTACCTACTGGGGGATAAGGACTCCTGGGACACCCGACAGATGTTTTTC.

This clone came up a few times. Given a much more abundant clone one base away, this may be a read error. This chain connects TRDV2 to TRDJ1; a weak D match, TRDD3 (5 bases). Per the germline V gene, CDR1 is GEAIGNYY and CDR2 is EKD. The CDR3 sequence is 20 residues long. DNA of the CDR3: TGTGCCTGTGACACCTTGGGGACTTTTTCGTCATCTGGGACCACCGATAAACTCACCTTT. Residues: CACDTLGTFSSSGTTDKLTF.

For this clone: A much larger clone differs from this one at a single base, so this may be a read error. The DNA of the CDR3 is TGTGCTCCTGGGGAACTAGGGGACACCGATAAACTCATCTTT. As protein: CAPGELGDTDKLIF. The V gene is TRDV1, the J gene TRDJ1; the D gene is possibly TRDD3 (6 bases). This CDR3 contains 14 residues. Per germline, CDR1 TSWWSYY and CDR2 QGS.

This clone has more than one count but fewer than ten. A much larger clone differs by one base, so this may be a read error. The chain joins TRDV2 to TRDJ1; 9 positions match TRDD3. The germline V gene encodes CDR1 GEAIGNYY and CDR2 EKD. The CDR3 has 19 residues. After removal of 3 bases from V and 0 bases from J, the junction contained 16 bases not matched to a gene. Written as DNA, the CDR3 is TGTGCCTGTGACTCTGTCGGGTCTAGGGGGATACCTTACACCGATAAACTCATCTTT. Encoded protein: CACDSVGSRGIPYTDKLIF.

This clone is labeled medium-sized. This chain connects TRDV2 to TRDJ1; 7 bases fit TRDD3. There are 18 residues in the CDR3. V lost 1 base and J lost 3; bases outside the gene matches: 16. Germline V gene data show CDR1 as GEAIGNYY and CDR2 as EKD. CDR3 DNA sequence: TGTGCCTGTGACACGCTCGGGGGATCGGGGGCGGACGCCGATAAACTCATCTTT. Protein product: CACDTLGGSGADADKLIF.

The genes are TRDV2 and TRDJ3; D gene uncertain. The CDR3 has 18 residues. Trimming shortened V by 3 bases and J by 0 bases, and 14 bases separated the two germline ends. The germline V gene encodes CDR1 GEAIGNYY and CDR2 EKD. The CDR3: CACDQVLASSWDTRQMFF. CDR3 in DNA: TGTGCCTGTGACCAAGTACTTGCAAGCTCCTGGGACACCCGACAGATGTTTTTC.

The chain joins TRAV29/DV5 to TRDJ1, with D tentatively TRDD3 (6 bases). The CDR3 sequence is 19 residues long. From germline, CDR1 is NSMFDY and CDR2 ISSIKDK. Trimming removed 0 bases at V and 1 base at J, with 25 bases between. The CDR3 nucleotides read TGTGCAGCAAGCGCGCTCTCGGTGGTGGGGGGACTTAGCACCGATAAACTCATCTTT. Protein product: CAASALSVVGGLSTDKLIF.

Worth noting for this clone: A much larger clonotype is one base distant, so this may be a read error. At the DNA level, this CDR3 is encoded by other sequences in the same sample as well. V is TRDV2 and J is TRDJ1, with D perhaps being TRDD1 or TRDD3 (5 bases each). The V end lost 7 bases, the J end lost 2 bases, and 22 bases lay between the germline ends. There are 16 residues in the CDR3. Germline V gene sequence: CDR1 GEAIGNYY, CDR2 EKD. The CDR3 spells CACDLIGRDRTDKLIF. CDR3 coding DNA: TGTGCCTGCGACCTAATAGGGCGGGATCGGACCGATAAACTCATCTTT.

Relative to its sample, this clone is medium-sized (0.01 to 0.1%). The chain joins TRDV2 to TRDJ1; unclear D gene. Trimming took 3 bases from V and 3 from J, leaving 10 bases between them. This CDR3 region has 13 residues. Germline V lookup: CDR1 GEAIGNYY, CDR2 EKD. The CDR3 nucleotides read TGTGCCTGTGACGGCCTAACAGCCGATAAACTCATCTTT. Translating gives CACDGLTADKLIF.